This TCR beta chain appears in the sequencing data of a study of blood T cell repertoires in COVID-19. Study-wide context: Samples representing acute and convalescent COVID-19 were sourced from the United States, Italy and Spain.

The germline V gene has CDR1 MNHEY and CDR2 SVGAGI. The CDR3 consists of 13 residues. V was cut by 1 base and J by 8 bases, with 8 bases left in between. Original data processing: Reference gene primer amplification gave nucleated cell count estimates. Method: immunoSEQ multiplex PCR; TCRdb's copy keeps in-frame clones and lacks some. V, J and clone size are taken as reported in that table, and D and trimming were inferred from the DNA itself. This sample has 150,000 to 200,000 clones, with over 80% found just once. The chain recombines TRBV6-5 with TRBJ2-2, with D possibly being TRBD1 (6 bases). The sequenced sample was peripheral blood. The receptor was isolated from a woman aged 55-75 years who had recovered from COVID-19. The CDR3 loop reads CASSYWGPGELFF. The CDR3 bases are TGTGCCAGCAGTTACTGGGGGCCAGGGGAGCTGTTTTTT.